This TCR beta chain came from a study of T cell responses to AZD1222 COVID-19 vaccine (dated by TCRdb to 2020 to 2022). Concerning the study at large: AZD1222 recipients given second doses at about 4 weeks or at about 12 weeks were pooled, since spike-specific TCR depth and breadth were not found to differ between the two schedules. Trial participants were enrolled by age into 18-55, 56-69 and 70-plus year subgroups, with approximately 160, 26 and 62 TCR-sequenced participants respectively. TCR sequencing was performed for about 250 trial participants, of whom around 200 were given two doses of AZD1222 and approximately 25 were given two doses of MenACWY control vaccine.

The investigation overall reported the following: Nearly half of unique spike-specific TCRs reportedly recognized epitopes outside regions mutated in the B.1.351 and B.1.1.7 variants. Only five to seven AZD1222 recipients were SARS-CoV-2 seropositive at baseline, limiting conclusions about previously exposed vaccinees. CD4 TCRs associated with the vaccine covered the entire spike protein, and the dominant responses were in regions 160-218 and 743-854. Because no day 14 peak-response samples were available, repertoires were characterized only after the peak T cell response. Participants were mostly white British and included more females than males, and it was suggested by the authors that clonal diversity may have been underestimated. After two AZD1222 doses, both the breadth and the depth of spike-specific TCRs were significantly higher than at day 0 and than in MenACWY recipients. The 56-69-year group was small, and its depth increase did not reach significance, likely because of low power.

Comments on this clone: What antigen it recognizes has not been identified. The record has no base qualities; no much larger clone is one base away.

The CDR3 regions of human TCRbeta chains were subjected to immunosequencing. As for the original processing: TCRs in the repertoires were matched against a reference library of SARS-CoV-2-specific TCRs that had been generated with the MIRA antigen-specificity platform. Breadth was defined as the fraction of unique TCRs that were SARS-CoV-2-associated, and depth was defined as the fraction of total T cells that were SARS-CoV-2-associated. Using the MIRA data, each spike-specific TCR was assigned both to the spike region to which the TCR was reactive and to a CD4 or CD8 class. Log10-transformed breadth and depth values were compared by one-way ANOVA with Sidak's multiple comparisons tests. TCRdb re-hosts the immuneACCESS table, in-frame sequences only. Its copies lack some clones; in the studies checked, an unresolved V gene accounts for under half of them, and the cause for the rest is not known. From that table come the V and J calls and clone size; the DNA was used to work out D and trimming. A total of some 150,000 clones appear in this sample, over 90% of them only once. Jointly, the top ten make up under 6.5% of the sample.

The CDR3 spans 14 residues, from the cysteine through the phenylalanine. The retained sequence is limited to the CDR3, 42 bases, with the frame set at the first base. CDR1 MNHEY and CDR2 SVGAGI are derived from the germline V gene. V sheds 4 bases and J sheds 5 bases, leaving 15 bases between their ends. The time point label, read with the paper, signifies: baseline before first vaccination. Samples from vaccinated people were obtained from the UK trials COV001 and COV002, which included a single-blind randomized controlled phase 2/3 trial of AZD1222 (ChAdOx1 nCoV-19) in healthy adults. Trial participant PBMC samples were collected at day 0 and day 28 after the second dose for TCRbeta chain sequencing.

The source is an adult in good health. This receptor chain uses TRBV6-5 and TRBJ2-7; the best D guess is TRBD2, with 5 bases matching. The source was peripheral blood, collected on day 0 of AZD1222 vaccination. Read as DNA, the sequence is TGTGCCAGCAGTTTAGGTCGGGATTTCAACGAGCAGTACTTC. The resulting protein is CASSLGRDFNEQYF.